A selection of T cell receptor beta chains follows, all from one sample in a study of Ad26.COV2.S vaccination and SARS-CoV-2 variants. Sequenced by immunoSEQ multiplex PCR; TCRdb stores in-frame clones only, minus some. Seen here are about 420,000 clones, over 75% observed once, and the top ten hold approximately 4%. This sample comprised peripheral blood, obtained in a trial of Ad26.COV2.S vaccine versus placebo. These receptors all come from a person aged 18-65 years who received the Ad26.COV2.S COVID-19 vaccine or a placebo. The CDR3 runs from the conserved cysteine through the conserved F or W. A D gene is named only where the DNA matches it firmly. Clone size, where shown, is once, few, many, or a class for clones that have expanded.

D gene: NA
J gene: TRBJ2-3
V gene: TRBV7-2
clone size: NA
CDR3 DNA: TGTGCCAGCAACGAAGGGGGACTTACGTTCACATTGGAACAGTATTTT
CDR3 protein: CASNEGGLTFTLEQYF

D gene: NA
J gene: TRBJ2-6
V gene: TRBV9
clone size: NA
CDR3 DNA: TGTGCCAGCAGCGTTGCCCCTGGACAGGGAGGGTCCGGGGCCAACGTCCTGACTTTC
CDR3 protein: CASSVAPGQGGSGANVLTF

D gene: TRBD2
J gene: TRBJ2-1
V gene: TRBV7-2
clone size: NA
CDR3 DNA: TGTGCCAGCAGCCGGGAGGGTTGGGCCAATGAGCAGTTCTTC
CDR3 protein: CASSREGWANEQFF

D gene: TRBD1
J gene: TRBJ1-1
V gene: TRBV7-2
clone size: few
CDR3 DNA: TGTGCCAGCAGCTCCCGGACAGGCAGCCGCACTGAAGCTTTCTTT
CDR3 protein: CASSSRTGSRTEAFF

D gene: TRBD2
J gene: TRBJ2-2
V gene: TRBV6-2/TRBV6-3
clone size: many
CDR3 DNA: TGTGCCAGCAGTTACTCAAGCGGGGAAACCGGGGAGCTGTTTTTT
CDR3 protein: CASSYSSGETGELFF

D gene: TRBD1
J gene: TRBJ2-7
V gene: TRBV7-9
clone size: NA
CDR3 DNA: TGTGCCAGCAGCTACCGACAGGGGGCTTACGAGCAGTACTTC
CDR3 protein: CASSYRQGAYEQYF

D gene: TRBD1
J gene: TRBJ1-6
V gene: TRBV30
clone size: NA
CDR3 DNA: TGTGCCGGACAGGGAACAAATTCACCCCTCCACTTT
CDR3 protein: CAGQGTNSPLHF

D gene: TRBD1
J gene: TRBJ1-2
V gene: TRBV5-1
clone size: NA
CDR3 DNA: TGCGCCAGCAGCCCGACAGGGGGCCCAAACTATGGCTACACCTTC
CDR3 protein: CASSPTGGPNYGYTF

D gene: NA
J gene: TRBJ2-1
V gene: TRBV6-5
clone size: NA
CDR3 DNA: TGTGCCAGCAGTACGTCACAGGTCGATGAGCAGTTCTTC
CDR3 protein: CASSTSQVDEQFF

D gene: TRBD1
J gene: TRBJ2-1
V gene: TRBV19
clone size: NA
CDR3 DNA: TGTGCCAGTAGCTACAGGGGTTTCAACAATGAGCAGTTCTTC
CDR3 protein: CASSYRGFNNEQFF

D gene: TRBD2
J gene: TRBJ2-1
V gene: TRBV18
clone size: NA
CDR3 DNA: TGTGCCAGCTCACCTCCGGGACTAGCGGGAGGTGTTGAGCAGTTCTTC
CDR3 protein: CASSPPGLAGGVEQFF

D gene: NA
J gene: TRBJ1-6
V gene: TRBV9
clone size: NA
CDR3 DNA: TGTGCCAGCAGCCCCGGTGGGGGGGCATGGGGCAATTCACCCCTCCACTTT
CDR3 protein: CASSPGGGAWGNSPLHF

D gene: NA
J gene: TRBJ1-6
V gene: TRBV12-3/TRBV12-4
clone size: NA
CDR3 DNA: TGTGCCAGCAGTTTCAGGGGTAATTCACCCCTCCACTTT
CDR3 protein: CASSFRGNSPLHF

D gene: NA
J gene: TRBJ2-7
V gene: TRBV7-2
clone size: NA
CDR3 DNA: TGTGCCAGCAGCTGGACAGCAAACGAGCAGTACTTC
CDR3 protein: CASSWTANEQYF

D gene: NA
J gene: TRBJ1-2
V gene: TRBV20-1
clone size: few
CDR3 DNA: TGCAGTGCCCCACATGGCTACACCTTC
CDR3 protein: CSAPHGYTF

D gene: NA
J gene: TRBJ1-6
V gene: TRBV7-2
clone size: once
CDR3 DNA: TGTGCCAGCAGCTCCTCGACAGAGAGATCACCCCTCCACTTT
CDR3 protein: CASSSSTERSPLHF

D gene: NA
J gene: TRBJ1-5
V gene: TRBV28
clone size: NA
CDR3 DNA: TGTGCCAGCAGTATAGATACAGAGCCGCCCCAGCATTTT
CDR3 protein: CASSIDTEPPQHF

D gene: NA
J gene: TRBJ1-4
V gene: TRBV12-3/TRBV12-4
clone size: NA
CDR3 DNA: TGTGCCAGCAGCCCCCCGGGGGTGCTTAAACTGTTTTTT
CDR3 protein: CASSPPGVLKLFF

D gene: TRBD2
J gene: TRBJ2-3
V gene: TRBV5-6
clone size: once
CDR3 DNA: TGTGCCAGCAGCTTGGTGGGACTAGCAGATACGCAGTATTTT
CDR3 protein: CASSLVGLADTQYF

D gene: NA
J gene: TRBJ2-5
V gene: TRBV5-1
clone size: NA
CDR3 DNA: TGCGCCAGCCGCGAGGTGGGGGGGCTTGAGACCCAGTACTTC
CDR3 protein: CASREVGGLETQYF

D gene: TRBD1
J gene: TRBJ1-2
V gene: TRBV5-1
clone size: NA
CDR3 DNA: TGCGCCAGCAGCTTGGACAGGGGGCAAGGAGGGTATGGCTACACCTTC
CDR3 protein: CASSLDRGQGGYGYTF

D gene: TRBD2
J gene: TRBJ2-1
V gene: TRBV3-1/TRBV3-2
clone size: NA
CDR3 DNA: TGTGCCAGCAGCCACCGGACTAGCGCCTACAATGAGCAGTTCTTC
CDR3 protein: CASSHRTSAYNEQFF

D gene: TRBD1
J gene: TRBJ2-7
V gene: TRBV5-5
clone size: NA
CDR3 DNA: TGTGCCAGCAGCTTGGGTATCGGGACAGGGGGAAGGGCCTACGAGCAGTACTTC
CDR3 protein: CASSLGIGTGGRAYEQYF

D gene: TRBD1
J gene: TRBJ2-1
V gene: TRBV11-3
clone size: NA
CDR3 DNA: TGTGCCAGCAGTTACGACAGGGGCAATGAGCAGTTCTTC
CDR3 protein: CASSYDRGNEQFF

D gene: NA
J gene: TRBJ2-5
V gene: TRBV11-2
clone size: NA
CDR3 DNA: TGTGCCAGCAGCTTTTGGGGGACGGAGACCCAGTACTTC
CDR3 protein: CASSFWGTETQYF

D gene: TRBD1
J gene: TRBJ2-7
V gene: TRBV19
clone size: many
CDR3 DNA: TGTGCCAGTAGTATTGCCTCAGGGGGTCTCTACGAGCAGTACTTC
CDR3 protein: CASSIASGGLYEQYF

D gene: NA
J gene: TRBJ1-4
V gene: TRBV4-3
clone size: NA
CDR3 DNA: TGCGCCAGCAGCCAAGAGTGGTTACGTGAAAAACTGTTTTTT
CDR3 protein: CASSQEWLREKLFF

D gene: TRBD2
J gene: TRBJ2-1
V gene: TRBV9
clone size: NA
CDR3 DNA: TGTGCCAGCAGCGTAGAAGCTAGCGGGGTTCGCGAGCAGTTCTTC
CDR3 protein: CASSVEASGVREQFF

D gene: NA
J gene: TRBJ1-1
V gene: TRBV6-5
clone size: NA
CDR3 DNA: TGTGCCAGCAGTAGGGAGGGCACTGAAGCTTTCTTT
CDR3 protein: CASSREGTEAFF

D gene: NA
J gene: TRBJ2-5
V gene: TRBV19
clone size: NA
CDR3 DNA: TGTGCCAGTAGTATAGTTTCCGGGCAGTTGGAGACCCAGTACTTC
CDR3 protein: CASSIVSGQLETQYF

D gene: NA
J gene: TRBJ1-1
V gene: TRBV5-1
clone size: few
CDR3 DNA: TGCGCCAGCAGCTTGGAAGCGGGACCAACGGACACTGAAGCTTTCTTT
CDR3 protein: CASSLEAGPTDTEAFF